This T cell receptor (beta chain) was obtained from a study of long-term antiretroviral therapy in people with HIV. The run of the v3.0 immunoSEQ assay was at survey level. This table comes from immunoSEQ multiplex PCR, and its TCRdb copy is limited to in-frame clones, with some not included. This sample has roughly 20,000 clones; 87% occur once, and the top ten carry roughly 4%. The CDR3 is 13 residues long. V was trimmed by 4 bases and J by 5 bases, leaving 12 bases between them. The V gene's germline CDR1 is SGHRS and CDR2 YFSETQ. For this clone: The antigen remains unidentified.

General observations from the study: The data indicate that diversity increased after ART but remained below transplant donor controls. Nothing was known about ART adherence, viral resistance or changes in therapy.

The sequence was obtained from a man between 18 and 35 years old with HIV. The V gene is TRBV5-1, the J gene TRBJ1-1, with a possible D match to TRBD1 (6 bases). The sample consisted of unsorted PBMCs, taken 2.1 years after starting antiretroviral therapy. The CDR3 bases are TGCGCCAGCAGCCCTACCGGACAGACTGAAGCTTTCTTT. This gives the protein CASSPTGQTEAFF. Full variable domain (outside the CDR3, taken from reference TRBV5-1 and TRBJ1-1): KAGVTQTPRYLIKTRGQQVTLSCSPISGHRSVSWYQQTPGQGLQFLFEYFSETQRNKGNFPGRFSGRQFSNSRSEMNVSTLELGDSALYLCASSPTGQTEAFFGQGTRLTVV.